The rows below give T cell receptor beta chains drawn from one sample of a study of blood T cell repertoires in COVID-19. Generated by immunoSEQ multiplex PCR, the TCRdb table keeps only in-frame clones and is missing some. The sample yields about 42,000 clones, 75% to 85% seen once. Sequenced: peripheral blood. Receptor source: an older man with acute or convalescent COVID-19. Both conserved end residues are part of each CDR3. D genes are given only for firm matches. Not every row has a clone size; where given, it reads once, few, many or a size class.

J,length,V,D,size,CDR3,DNA
TRBJ1-5,15,TRBV18,-,-,CASSPNRANNQPQHF,TGTGCCAGCTCACCTAACAGGGCGAACAATCAGCCCCAGCATTTT
TRBJ1-1,17,TRBV7-3,-,-,CASSSQGRVVRNTEAFF,TGTGCCAGCAGCTCCCAGGGGAGAGTTGTGAGGAACACTGAAGCTTTCTTT
TRBJ2-7,13,TRBV3-1/TRBV3-2,-,-,CASSQRGGHEQYF,TGTGCCAGCAGCCAGCGCGGCGGCCACGAGCAGTACTTC
TRBJ2-1,17,TRBV15,TRBD2,few,CATSRDRLAGGYNEQFF,TGTGCCACCAGCAGAGATCGACTAGCGGGGGGATACAATGAGCAGTTCTTC
TRBJ2-7,15,TRBV28,-,-,CASRGGAGSSYEQYF,TGTGCCAGCAGGGGCGGGGCCGGGAGCTCCTACGAGCAGTACTTC
TRBJ2-3,17,TRBV4-1,-,-,CASRQGPGGAGGDTQYF,TGCGCCAGCAGGCAAGGACCGGGCGGGGCAGGCGGAGATACGCAGTATTTT
TRBJ1-2,13,TRBV12-3/TRBV12-4,TRBD1,few,CASSFRDSYGYTF,TGTGCCAGCAGTTTCCGGGACAGCTATGGCTACACCTTC
TRBJ2-1,15,TRBV7-2,TRBD2,-,CASSSSGTSGNEQFF,TGTGCCAGCAGCTCCTCCGGGACTAGCGGAAATGAGCAGTTCTTC
TRBJ2-2,15,TRBV5-4,TRBD2,few,CASSSRAGETGELFF,TGTGCCAGCAGCTCACGAGCGGGGGAAACCGGGGAGCTGTTTTTT
TRBJ2-3,15,TRBV11-2,-,-,CASSLDGVGADTQYF,TGTGCCAGCAGCTTAGACGGGGTTGGCGCAGATACGCAGTATTTT
TRBJ2-2,18,TRBV10-3,-,-,CAISDPTGAGQRTGELFF,TGTGCCATCAGTGACCCGACTGGGGCGGGACAGAGGACGGGGGAGCTGTTTTTT
TRBJ1-1,13,TRBV28,-,-,CASSLPTAGEAFF,TGTGCCAGCAGTTTGCCCACCGCGGGTGAAGCTTTCTTT
TRBJ2-7,14,TRBV28,TRBD2,few,CASSGGGFNYEQYF,TGTGCCAGCAGTGGGGGGGGATTCAACTACGAGCAGTACTTC
TRBJ2-2,15,TRBV3-1/TRBV3-2,TRBD2,-,CASSQDLAATGELFF,TGTGCCAGCAGCCAAGATCTAGCGGCCACCGGGGAGCTGTTTTTT
TRBJ1-3,15,TRBV19,TRBD1,-,CASKAPGQGGNTIYF,TGTGCCAGTAAGGCCCCCGGACAGGGCGGAAACACCATATATTTT
TRBJ2-1,13,TRBV19,TRBD1,-,CASSTGTESPPFF,TGTGCCAGTAGTACCGGGACAGAGAGTCCGCCGTTCTTC
TRBJ1-3,15,TRBV5-8,TRBD1,-,CASRRTGGSGNTIYF,TGTGCCAGCAGAAGGACAGGGGGTTCAGGAAACACCATATATTTT
TRBJ2-3,17,TRBV5-1,TRBD2,-,CASSLWGSGANTDTQYF,TGCGCCAGCAGCTTGTGGGGGAGCGGGGCGAACACAGATACGCAGTATTTT
TRBJ1-2,12,TRBV9,TRBD1,-,CASATGGDGYTF,TGTGCCAGCGCAACAGGGGGCGATGGCTACACCTTC
TRBJ2-1,15,TRBV3-1/TRBV3-2,-,-,CASSQAGGGINEQFF,TGTGCCAGCAGCCAAGCGGGGGGCGGTATAAATGAGCAGTTCTTC
TRBJ1-5,14,TRBV6-4,-,-,CASVGGALTRSQHF,TGTGCCAGTGTAGGTGGGGCCCTAACGAGGTCCCAGCATTTT
TRBJ1-2,14,TRBV6-5,TRBD1,-,CASRGTGGNYGYTF,TGTGCCAGCAGAGGGACAGGGGGCAACTATGGCTACACCTTC
TRBJ2-3,15,TRBV14,TRBD2,once,CASSLYGGYTDTQYF,TGTGCCAGCAGCCTCTACGGGGGGTACACAGATACGCAGTATTTT
TRBJ2-7,13,TRBV6-5,TRBD1,-,CASRGTGSYEQYF,TGTGCCAGCAGGGGGACAGGGTCCTACGAGCAGTACTTC
TRBJ2-1,13,TRBV12-5,-,-,CASGVDTAPEQFF,TGTGCTAGTGGTGTAGATACAGCACCTGAGCAGTTCTTC
TRBJ2-1,13,TRBV7-2,TRBD1,-,CASSLEGANEQFF,TGTGCCAGCAGCTTAGAGGGGGCTAATGAGCAGTTCTTC
TRBJ2-7,13,TRBV27,TRBD2,-,CASRISGGYEQYF,TGTGCCAGCAGAATTAGCGGGGGATACGAGCAGTACTTC
TRBJ1-4,14,TRBV19,-,-,CASSDGKGYEKLFF,TGTGCCAGTAGTGACGGGAAAGGATACGAAAAACTGTTTTTT
TRBJ2-7,14,TRBV3-1/TRBV3-2,TRBD2,once,CASSLPGLAAEQYF,TGTGCCAGCAGCCTACCGGGACTAGCGGCCGAGCAGTACTTC
TRBJ2-5,14,TRBV9,-,-,CASTRGADQETQYF,TGTGCCAGCACCCGCGGAGCGGACCAAGAGACCCAGTACTTC
TRBJ2-7,15,TRBV11-2,-,-,CASSLAPRESYEQYF,TGTGCCAGCAGCTTGGCACCGAGGGAGTCCTACGAGCAGTACTTC
TRBJ2-2,14,TRBV6-5,-,few,CASSRTENTGELFF,TGTGCCAGCAGCCGGACAGAGAACACCGGGGAGCTGTTTTTT
TRBJ2-7,14,TRBV7-3,-,few,CASSLAGGRNEQYF,TGTGCCAGCAGCTTAGCTGGGGGGAGAAACGAGCAGTACTTC
TRBJ2-3,12,TRBV27,-,-,CASSSPTGKQYF,TGTGCCAGCAGTTCCCCCACCGGGAAGCAGTATTTT
TRBJ1-5,16,TRBV3-1/TRBV3-2,-,-,CASSPGPGSGNQPQHF,TGTGCCAGCAGCCCCGGGCCGGGATCGGGGAATCAGCCCCAGCATTTT
TRBJ2-2,14,TRBV19,TRBD1,-,CASNQWTGYGELFF,TGTGCCAGTAACCAATGGACAGGGTACGGGGAGCTGTTTTTT
TRBJ2-7,15,TRBV11-2,TRBD1,-,CASSLGGQPNYEQYF,TGTGCCAGCAGCCTAGGGGGACAGCCGAACTACGAGCAGTACTTC